The present T cell receptor beta chain was sequenced within a study of shared clonotypes between healthy human individuals (dated by TCRdb to the early 2020s). Some background on the complete study: A couple of women and a few men aged 18 to 49 years were included in the cohort. To increase sequencing depth and limit assay-specific biases, TCR repertoire library preparation and sequencing were carried out by different laboratories using diverse techniques. To estimate repertoire size and how much clonotype sharing occurs between individuals, the study deeply sequenced the blood TCR repertoires of five healthy adults. Between about 0.8 and 8.9 billion PBMCs per donor were obtained by leukapheresis. Per donor, three plates each were used for CD4 naive and CD4 memory, two for CD8 naive, and one for CD8 memory. Paper-wide results and their limitations: The genetic and exposure-history diversity represented was limited by the small number of donors. Only blood was sampled, and tissue TCR repertoires likely differ from those in blood. Compared with non-shared clonotypes, clonotypes shared by all four sorted-subset donors had higher generation probabilities. When a few donors were compared, the shared fraction of clonotypes was about 5% for naive CD4, more than 3% for naive CD8, 2% to 2.5% for memory CD4, and 0.35% to 0.4% for memory CD8. Naive subsets generally had larger estimated clonotype richness than memory subsets. Incomplete sequencing was indicated by rarefaction of sorted-subset datasets, despite the large sequencing depth. Pairwise subsampling indicated that sequencing depth was expected to affect the degree of clonotype sharing among donors.

Using the deep immunoSEQ assay, multiplex PCR amplified TCR CDR3 regions from genomic DNA. Genomic DNA extracted from each cell subset was distributed evenly over all wells of several immunoSEQ 96-well plates, and each plate served as one replicate. For sorted subsets, each replicate PCR was loaded with around 200 ng genomic DNA, equivalent to 30,000 to 35,000 T cell genomes. Purified libraries were quantified with a Qubit 3.0 fluorometer, sized on a Bioanalyzer 2100, and re-quantified with the KAPA Library Quantification kit. Every immunoSEQ 96-well plate was sequenced on a dedicated single-read 150-cycle Illumina NextSeq 550 flow cell. The original methods were these. Because the immunoSEQ output held only junctional sequences and lacked quality scores, the filtering could not match the filtering applied to full-length reads. Sequences were annotated with PyIR, a Python wrapper for IgBLAST v1.9, using IMGT germline references to assign V/J genes and CDR3. Reads with weak V/J assignments (E-value above 1e-6), missing CDR3, stop codons, out-of-frame junctions, or ambiguous translated residues were removed. V3J clonotypes were defined by identical inferred V gene, J gene, and CDR3 amino acid sequence. The percentage overlap between two repertoires was calculated by dividing the number of shared unique clonotypes by the size of the smaller repertoire. RTK rarefaction, the Chao1 estimator, and Recon v2.1 estimates of unobserved clonotypes were used to assess repertoire richness. OLGA was used to compute generation probabilities for all TCRbeta clonotypes that the gDNA method yielded from a few donors. Sourced from immuneACCESS, this table was stored by TCRdb with only in-frame sequences that have V and J called. A share of the clones is absent; for the studies checked, an unresolved V gene accounts for under half, and the remainder has no known explanation. D and trimming were read from the DNA, whereas the V and J calls and clone size are those reported in that table. The sample table holds hundreds of thousands of clones, of which 95% to 96% were seen once. In total, the top ten clones hold about 0.12% of the sample.

The CDR3, cysteine through phenylalanine, is 15 amino acids long. The retained sequence is limited to the CDR3, 45 bases, with the frame set at the first base. The germline V gene (reference sequence) specifies SEHNR as CDR1 and FQNEAQ as CDR2. V sheds 4 bases and J sheds 5 bases, leaving 17 bases between their ends. In this sample, this clone turned up once. The target of this receptor is not known. It has no much larger one-base neighbor in the sample; base qualities were not kept. CD8 naive samples were obtained by positive selection for CCR7 among CD45RO-negative cells, yielding a CD45RA+CCR7+ population from which TemRA cells were excluded. The donors were healthy, HIV-negative adults with no recently reported acute infections or vaccinations. Every donor was a Caucasian adult residing in Nashville, Tennessee, USA. Blood was obtained by leukapheresis, after which PBMCs were separated by Ficoll-Histopaque density gradient centrifugation and cryopreserved in liquid nitrogen vapor phase. Purity and quantity of every magnetically sorted T cell population were checked by analytical flow cytometry. Genomic DNA was isolated from every sorted fraction and measured by UV absorbance on a Nanodrop 2000c.

The sequence was collected from a woman aged 25-40 years in good health. The sample taken for sequencing was naive CD8+ T cells sorted from blood. The cell subset or site tag for this specimen amounts to: CD45RA+CCR7+. Rearrangement joined TRBV7-9 to TRBJ2-5; the D gene identity is not certain. Here the CDR3 is given as CASSSPTALRETQYF. Here is the DNA: TGTGCCAGCAGCTCCCCAACCGCCCTGCGGGAGACCCAGTACTTC. The CDR3 plus the reference TRBV7-9 and TRBJ2-5 genes for the other parts give the full variable domain: DTGVSQNPRHKITKRGQNVTFRCDPISEHNRLYWYRQTLGQGPEFLTYFQNEAQLEKSRLLSDRFSAERPKGSFSTLEIQRTEQGDSAMYLCASSSPTALRETQYFGPGTRLLVL.